This note documents a single T cell receptor (beta chain) sequence. What it binds is unknown. Via MiXCR, TCRdb re-called the reads, giving one row per CDR3 protein. Here the sample spans 150,000 to 200,000 distinct CDR3 sequences, about a sixth being singletons. These data belong to a study of T cell repertoires in cytomegalovirus infection. Study summary: The public TCR beta signatures pointed to both CMV infection and matching HLA type. Study-level results: Across the ex vivo response, the dominant clonotypes were HLA-C-restricted CMV-specific TCR beta clonotypes. There were carriers of CMV plus the relevant HLA, and cumulative public TCR beta family frequency identified them.

This CDR3 is 16 amino acids long. CDR1 and CDR2 (germline): SNHLY, FYNNEI. Trimming pared 0 bases from V and 2 bases from J, leaving 11 bases between. The source is a human donor in good health (CMV status not recorded). Some clones in this sample may be carry-over from other donors' samples. Sequenced sample: CD8+ T cells from PBMCs. The rearrangement uses TRBV2 and TRBJ2-1; TRBD1 is a possible D gene (5 bases). Here the CDR3 reads CASSEAVAGTYNEQFF. The CDR3 DNA is TGTGCCAGCAGTGAAGCGGTAGCAGGGACCTACAATGAGCAGTTCTTC.